What follows are 3 T cell receptor beta chains derived from one specimen sequenced in a study of spatial heterogeneity in lung cancer. TCRdb fed the 5' RACE reads into MiXCR, producing one record per CDR3 protein. The sample lists roughly 40,000 distinct CDR3 sequences, around 7.1% seen once, with around 42% in the top ten. As to time point: sample taken at primary tumor resection. The authors sequenced whole RNA from tumor, nontumor lung or frozen PBMC without sorting. Sequenced material: PBMCs, taken at surgery. The source is a female donor with early-stage non-small cell lung cancer.

There are a few counts of this clonotype. The V and J genes are TRBV12-3 or TRBV12-4 and TRBJ2-1; perhaps D is TRBD1 or TRBD2 (5 bases each). The CDR3 is made up of 12 amino acids. V was clipped by 3 bases and J by 12 bases, with 12 bases between them. The DNA of the CDR3 is TGTGCCAGCAGTTTCTCAGGGACCCGGCAGTTCTTC. It specifies CASSFSGTRQFF.

The chain employs TRBV4-1 and TRBJ1-2, with TRBD1 matching 9 bases. V lost 3 bases, J lost 2 bases, and 4 bases stayed unmatched. Germline loops: CDR1 MGHRA, CDR2 YSYEKL. This CDR3 is built from 15 residues. CDR3 in DNA: TGCGCCAGCAGCCATGGACAGGGGCCCAACTATGGCTACACCTTC. Encoded protein: CASSHGQGPNYGYTF.

This clonotype came up many times. This chain connects TRBV5-6 to TRBJ1-3; D unresolved. CDR1 and CDR2 from the germline V gene are SGHDT and YYEEEE. This CDR3 is 15 amino acids long. Trimming left V 2 bases short and J 3 bases short, with 12 bases between. The CDR3 nucleotides are TGTGCCAGCAGCTTAGGTCTGGGATTTGGAAACACCATATATTTT. Its protein is CASSLGLGFGNTIYF. Looking up the rest from reference TRBV5-6 and TRBJ1-3 gives the full variable domain: DAGVTQSPTHLIKTRGQQVTLRCSPKSGHDTVSWYQQALGQGPQFIFQYYEEEERQRGNFPDRFSGHQFPNYSSELNVNALLLGDSALYLCASSLGLGFGNTIYFGEGSWLTVV.